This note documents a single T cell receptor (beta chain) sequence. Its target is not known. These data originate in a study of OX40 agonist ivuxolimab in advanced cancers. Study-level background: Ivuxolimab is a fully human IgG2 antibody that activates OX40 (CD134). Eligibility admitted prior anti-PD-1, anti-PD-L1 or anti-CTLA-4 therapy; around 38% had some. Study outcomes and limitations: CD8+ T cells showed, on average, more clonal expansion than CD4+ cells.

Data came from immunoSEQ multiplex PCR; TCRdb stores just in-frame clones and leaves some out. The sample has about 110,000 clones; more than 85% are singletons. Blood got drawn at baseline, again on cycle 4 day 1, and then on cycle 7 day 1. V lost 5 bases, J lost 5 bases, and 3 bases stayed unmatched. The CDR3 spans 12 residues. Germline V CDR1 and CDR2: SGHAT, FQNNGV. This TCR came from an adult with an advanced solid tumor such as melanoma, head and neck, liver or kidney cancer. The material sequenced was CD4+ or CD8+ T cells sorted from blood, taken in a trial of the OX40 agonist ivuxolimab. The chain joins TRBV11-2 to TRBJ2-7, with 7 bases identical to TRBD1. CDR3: CASSLDRDEQYF. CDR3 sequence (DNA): TGTGCCAGCAGCCTCGACAGGGACGAGCAGTACTTC.